This T cell receptor beta chain was retrieved from a study of identical twins. Overall study findings and caveats: In beta out-of-frame sequences, the excess sharing between twins was weaker. Cord blood beta clonotypes present at high abundance carried fewer insertions; no such pattern appeared in memory repertoires.

Germline CDR1 is SGHVS and CDR2 is FQNEAQ. This CDR3 is built from 17 residues. Addition of a universal primer site occurred through template switching, and cDNA carried unique molecular identifiers. TCRdb re-called the 5' RACE reads with MiXCR, one entry per CDR3 protein. The table has about 890,000 distinct CDR3 sequences, around 12% seen once. Of note for this clonotype: The target antigen is unknown. A junction boundary mismatches the germline segment, possibly from a read error.

The same specimen was also included in a second study, on yellow fever vaccine responses in identical twins. As that report states: On the reported evidence, twins' vaccine T cell responses seemed partly convergent and partly personalized.

This rearrangement joins TRBV7-8 to TRBJ1-5; D is perhaps TRBD1 (5 bases). The sample taken for sequencing was PBMCs. The clonotype comes from a woman aged 18-29 years in good health. Here the CDR3 DNA reads TGTGCCAGCACCTTAGGGGAGCGGGTATTTAGCAATCAGCCCCAGCATTTT. It yields the protein CASTLGERVFSNQPQHF.